The clone carrying this TCR beta chain was seen a few times. The target antigen is unknown. The identical CDR3 is also encoded by other nucleotide sequences in the sample. This entry is derived from a study of beta chain features in type 1 diabetes. The isolated RNA, all of it, was reverse transcribed, so expressed TCRB transcripts were what got sequenced. Sequenced by immunoSEQ multiplex PCR; TCRdb stores in-frame clones only, minus some. The table has some 150,000 clones, roughly 50% seen once; the top ten hold around 0.42%. The collection from each donor was one heparinised blood draw averaging roughly 100 mL. General study results and limits: Type 1 diabetes patients showed a moderate but significant shortening of TCRB CDR3s in all four CD4+ subsets. Fewer insertions but more deletions were seen at VDJ junctions in type 1 diabetes patients.

Trimming at V came to 0 bases and at J to 2 bases, leaving 4 bases not matched to a gene. Looked up from germline, CDR1 is SGHTA and CDR2 is FQGNSA. The CDR3 is 16 amino acids. The source of this sequence is a man aged 18 to 30 in good health. This chain links TRBV7-2 with TRBJ2-1; 7 positions agree with TRBD2. Sequencing was done on a sample of Tregs from blood. CDR3 nucleotides: TGTGCCAGCAGCTTAGCGTCGGGGGGAGCCTACAATGAGCAGTTCTTC. This translates into CASSLASGGAYNEQFF.